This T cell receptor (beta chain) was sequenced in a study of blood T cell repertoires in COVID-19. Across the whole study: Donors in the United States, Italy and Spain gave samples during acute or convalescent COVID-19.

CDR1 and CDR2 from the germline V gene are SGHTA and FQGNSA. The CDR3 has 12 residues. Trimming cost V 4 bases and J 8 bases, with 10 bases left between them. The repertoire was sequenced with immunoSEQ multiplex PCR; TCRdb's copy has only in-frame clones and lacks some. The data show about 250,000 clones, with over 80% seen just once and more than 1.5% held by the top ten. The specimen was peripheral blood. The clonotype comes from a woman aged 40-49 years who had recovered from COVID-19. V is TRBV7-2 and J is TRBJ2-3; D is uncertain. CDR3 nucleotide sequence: TGTGCCAGCAGCTCTAGTGGAATTACGCAGTATTTT. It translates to CASSSSGITQYF. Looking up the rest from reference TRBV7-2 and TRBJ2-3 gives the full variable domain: GAGVSQSPSNKVTEKGKDVELRCDPISGHTALYWYRQSLGQGLEFLIYFQGNSAPDKSGLPSDRFSAERTGGSVSTLTIQRTQQEDSAVYLCASSSSGITQYFGPGTRLTVL.